This T cell receptor beta chain was recovered during a study of blood T cell repertoires in COVID-19. Study details: Researchers got acute and convalescent COVID-19 samples from the United States, Italy and Spain.

Trimming took 0 bases from V and 6 from J, leaving 15 bases between them. CDR3 length: 15 residues. Per germline, CDR1 SGDLS and CDR2 YYNGEE. In the authors' workflow: Amplification with reference gene primers provided the estimates of nucleated cell counts. Sequencing was performed with immunoSEQ multiplex PCR; in TCRdb, only in-frame clones are kept and a portion is missing. The DNA gave D and trimming, while V, J and clone size come from that table. Among around 62,000 clones listed, over 75% were seen once. Patients in Seattle were enrolled during active infection, then followed longitudinally. The sample comprised peripheral blood. This receptor was taken from a woman aged 60-75 years with COVID-19, enrolled during active disease. The rearrangement links TRBV9 to TRBJ2-5; tentative D call: TRBD1 (6 bases). CDR3 loop: CASSVGGQGEKTQYF. Written as DNA, the CDR3 is TGTGCCAGCAGCGTAGGGGGGCAGGGTGAGAAGACCCAGTACTTC.